These 2 T cell receptor beta chains were all obtained from the same sample, sequenced in a study of blood T cell repertoires in COVID-19. Libraries were prepared by immunoSEQ multiplex PCR; TCRdb keeps only in-frame clonotypes and omits some of them. Among approximately 180,000 clones listed, 80% to 90% were seen once. Sequences were obtained from peripheral blood. These TCRs come from a man aged 55 to 70 with acute or convalescent COVID-19.

V usage is TRBV5-6 and J usage is TRBJ2-1; 12 bases align to TRBD2. With 3 bases clipped from V and 0 bases from J, the junction kept 1 base outside the gene matches. The CDR3 spans 16 residues. Germline CDR1 SGHDT, CDR2 YYEEEE. The CDR3 sequence: CASSSLAGGSYNEQFF. The DNA for the CDR3 is TGTGCCAGCAGCTCACTAGCGGGAGGCTCCTACAATGAGCAGTTCTTC.

The V call is TRBV9, the J call TRBJ2-1, with TRBD1 matching 8 bases. V gave up 3 bases and J gave up 2 bases; unmatched junction bases: 4. Germline CDR1 is SGDLS and CDR2 is YYNGEE. The CDR3 is 15 amino acids. CDR3 nucleotides: TGTGCCAGCAGCGCCTCAGGGGGCGCCTACAATGAGCAGTTCTTC. Translation: CASSASGGAYNEQFF. The whole variable domain, filled in from reference TRBV9 and TRBJ2-1, reads DSGVTQTPKHLITATGQRVTLRCSPRSGDLSVYWYQQSLDQGLQFLIQYYNGEERAKGNILERFSAQQFPDLHSELNLSSLELGDSALYFCASSASGGAYNEQFFGPGTRLTVL.